This passage covers 25 T cell receptor beta chains from one sample sequenced in a study of blood T cell repertoires in COVID-19. Libraries were prepared by immunoSEQ multiplex PCR; TCRdb keeps only in-frame clonotypes and omits some of them. Altogether 100,000 to 150,000 clones are present, approximately 88% being singletons, with the ten largest covering about 17%. Sequenced: peripheral blood. Receptor source: a woman at least 80 years old with acute or convalescent COVID-19.

This chain links TRBV12-5 with TRBJ1-4, with D perhaps matching TRBD1 (6 bases). V lost 6 bases to trimming and J lost 5 bases, with 16 bases between them. The CDR3 runs to 15 residues. Looked up from germline, CDR1 is LGHNT and CDR2 is FRNRAP. Here the CDR3 reads CASGSAGTLNEKLFF. CDR3 bases: TGTGCTAGTGGCTCGGCCGGGACATTGAATGAAAAACTGTTTTTT.

This clone showed up just a few times. This chain links TRBV18 with TRBJ1-1; TRBD1 matches 7 bases. CDR1 and CDR2 from the germline V gene are KGHSH and LQKENI. Trimming at V came to 2 bases and at J to 1 base, leaving 4 bases not matched to a gene. The CDR3 consists of 15 residues. Here the CDR3 reads CASSPLGQRNTEAFF. CDR3 coding DNA: TGTGCCAGCTCACCATTGGGACAGCGGAACACTGAAGCTTTCTTT. Supplemented by reference TRBV18 and TRBJ1-1, the full variable domain reads NAGVMQNPRHLVRRRGQEARLRCSPMKGHSHVYWYRQLPEEGLKFMVYLQKENIIDESGMPKERFSAEFPKEGPSILRIQQVVRGDSAAYFCASSPLGQRNTEAFFGQGTRLTVV.

This rearrangement joins TRBV19 to TRBJ2-3; 10 nucleotides match TRBD2. Per germline, CDR1 LNHDA and CDR2 SQIVND (reference sequence). CDR3 length: 17 amino acids. V was clipped by 1 base and J by 2 bases; unmatched bases: 6. The CDR3 loop reads CASSIVLTSGNTDTQYF. The CDR3 coding sequence is TGTGCCAGTAGTATAGTGCTAACTAGCGGGAACACAGATACGCAGTATTTT.

The table lists this clone with a count of one. The chain has TRBV7-8 and TRBJ1-1; 9 bases are shared with TRBD1. The CDR3 spans 15 residues. The germline gives CDR1 SGHVS, CDR2 FQNEAQ. Losses at the gene ends were 0 bases for V and 7 bases for J; bases not matched to a gene: 6. CDR3 residues: CASSLAPDRGGEAFF. The CDR3 DNA sequence: TGTGCCAGCAGCTTAGCTCCGGACAGGGGTGGTGAAGCTTTCTTT.

The chain carries TRBV9 and TRBJ1-2; perhaps TRBD1 as D (6 bases). The CDR3 is made up of 20 amino acids. V was trimmed by 2 bases and J by 6 bases, leaving 32 bases between them. Germline CDR1 and CDR2: SGDLS and YYNGEE. The DNA of the CDR3 is TGTGCCAGCAGCGTTAGTAGGTCACAGGGCTTAGTCGACGCAGCAGATGGCTACACCTTC. Its translation: CASSVSRSQGLVDAADGYTF.

This clone has only one observation. This chain connects TRBV6-5 to TRBJ1-5; the D gene is possibly TRBD1 (5 bases). Germline CDR1 and CDR2: MNHEY and SVGAGI. Trimming removed 5 bases from V and 8 bases from J, with 10 bases in between. CDR3 length equals 12 residues. This chain's CDR3 is CASSTSREPQHF. Here the CDR3 DNA reads TGTGCCAGCAGTACATCCAGGGAGCCCCAGCATTTT.

This rearrangement joins TRBV4-3 to TRBJ2-3; 9 bases align to TRBD1. CDR1 is LGHNA and CDR2 is YSLEER in the germline V gene. CDR3 length: 15 amino acids. Trimming at V came to 3 bases and at J to 4 bases, leaving 5 bases not matched to a gene. In DNA, the CDR3 is TGCGCCAGCAGCCAGTGGGGACAGGGTTCAGATACGCAGTATTTT. This codes for CASSQWGQGSDTQYF.

The chain combines TRBV5-1 with TRBJ1-1, with 7 nucleotides matching TRBD1. Germline trimming cut 6 bases from V and 2 bases from J; bases unmatched to any gene: 7. The CDR3 extends over 14 amino acids. Germline lookup yields CDR1 SGHRS and CDR2 YFSETQ. The CDR3 DNA sequence: TGCGCCAGCACCCTGACAGGGCCCAACACTGAAGCTTTCTTT. Protein product: CASTLTGPNTEAFF. Variable domain in full (rest from reference TRBV5-1 and TRBJ1-1): KAGVTQTPRYLIKTRGQQVTLSCSPISGHRSVSWYQQTPGQGLQFLFEYFSETQRNKGNFPGRFSGRQFSNSRSEMNVSTLELGDSALYLCASTLTGPNTEAFFGQGTRLTVV.

This chain joins TRBV30 and TRBJ2-7; D remains unclear. Germline assignment: CDR1 GTSNPN and CDR2 SVGIG (reference sequence). CDR3 length: 12 amino acids. Trimming shortened V by 3 bases and J by 0 bases, and 6 bases separated the two germline ends. This chain's CDR3 is CAWSSLSYEQYF. The CDR3 DNA sequence: TGTGCCTGGAGCAGTCTCTCCTACGAGCAGTACTTC.

The chain joins TRBV5-4 to TRBJ2-1, with 9 bases matching TRBD1. Trimming took 7 bases from V and 1 from J; bases not matched to a gene: 3. Germline-derived CDR1 and CDR2 are SGHNT and YYREEE (reference sequence). The CDR3 consists of 14 residues. The CDR3 here is CASGGQGSYNEQFF. The CDR3 DNA reads TGTGCCAGCGGAGGACAGGGGTCCTACAATGAGCAGTTCTTC.

The chain uses TRBV15 and TRBJ2-1; 11 nucleotides line up with TRBD2. This CDR3 has 17 residues. The J segment lost 5 bases and the V segment lost 6 bases, leaving 12 bases of the junction unmatched. CDR1 and CDR2 from the germline V gene are LNHNV and YYDKDF (reference sequence). The CDR3 is CATRRATSGVRNNEQFF. The DNA for the CDR3 is TGTGCCACCAGGCGCGCGACTAGCGGGGTCCGAAACAATGAGCAGTTCTTC.

Of note for this clone: Germline and junction disagree at one end, which may indicate a read error. The J gene is TRBJ2-5, the V gene TRBV5-4, with 9 bases identical to TRBD2. The germline gives CDR1 SGHNT, CDR2 YYREEE (reference sequence). This CDR3 has 15 amino acids. The CDR3 loop reads CASRLASGDQETQYF. For the CDR3, the DNA is TGTGCCAGCAGGTTGGCTAGCGGGGATCAAGAGACCCAGTACTTC.

The rearrangement links TRBV7-6 to TRBJ1-2; D uncertain. Trimming left V 4 bases short and J 4 bases short, with 22 bases between. Germline CDR1 reads SGHVS; CDR2 reads FNYEAQ. The CDR3 totals 17 residues. In DNA form, the CDR3 reads TGTGCCAGCAGCTCCCAGCCCCAACTTCCCGCGGGCTATGGCTACACCTTC. This sequence encodes CASSSQPQLPAGYGYTF.

The V and J genes are TRBV5-1 and TRBJ2-3, with D maybe TRBD2 (6 bases). The germline CDR1 and CDR2 sequences are SGHRS and YFSETQ. Trimming cost V 0 bases and J 2 bases, with 13 bases left between them. The CDR3 is 16 residues long. The CDR3 sequence: CASSLGGTRATDTQYF. CDR3 coding DNA: TGCGCCAGCAGCTTGGGTGGGACTCGGGCCACAGATACGCAGTATTTT.

The chain has TRBV5-4 and TRBJ2-1, with 7 positions matching TRBD2. The CDR3 consists of 15 residues. The germline gives CDR1 SGHNT, CDR2 YYREEE (reference sequence). Trimming took 1 base from V and 5 from J; bases not matched to a gene: 6. The CDR3 coding sequence is TGTGCCAGCAGCTTGTGGGCAGCGGGGAACAATGAGCAGTTCTTC. Protein sequence: CASSLWAAGNNEQFF.

The chain employs TRBV29-1 and TRBJ2-1; the match to TRBD2 covers 7 bases. The CDR3 is made up of 14 amino acids. Germline V gene sequence: CDR1 SQVTM, CDR2 ANQGSEA. Losses at the gene ends were 3 bases for V and 1 base for J; bases not matched to a gene: 3. CDR3 amino acids: CSVETSRSYNEQFF. The CDR3 region has the DNA TGCAGCGTTGAGACTAGCAGGTCCTACAATGAGCAGTTCTTC.

V is TRBV12-3 or TRBV12-4 and J is TRBJ1-5; D remains unclear. This CDR3 comprises 13 residues. Trimming took 4 bases from V and 7 from J, leaving 11 bases between them. The CDR3 spells CASSSGEGQPQHF. CDR3 DNA sequence: TGTGCCAGCAGTTCCGGGGAGGGACAGCCCCAGCATTTT.

The chain uses TRBV29-1 and TRBJ1-2; 7 bases line up with TRBD1. The CDR3 length is 13 residues. In germline, CDR1 is SQVTM, CDR2 ANQGSEA. The J segment lost 3 bases and the V segment lost 3 bases, leaving 4 bases of the junction unmatched. CDR3 nucleotides: TGCAGCGTTGATGACAGGGAGGACTATGGCTACACCTTC. Amino acid sequence: CSVDDREDYGYTF.

This chain connects TRBV6-2 or TRBV6-3 to TRBJ2-2; 10 positions agree with TRBD1. The germline V gene encodes CDR1 MNHEY and CDR2 SVGEGT. The CDR3 sequence is 18 residues long. Trimming removed 3 bases from V and 4 bases from J; junction bases left unmatched: 11. DNA of the CDR3: TGTGCCAGCAGTTATTCACTCGGGGGACAGGGGTCCACCGGGGAGCTGTTTTTT. Protein: CASSYSLGGQGSTGELFF.

This rearrangement joins TRBV5-6 to TRBJ1-5; unclear D gene. The CDR3 covers 14 residues. The germline V gene encodes CDR1 SGHDT and CDR2 YYEEEE. V lost 2 bases to trimming and J lost 0 bases, with 6 bases between them. In DNA form, the CDR3 reads TGTGCCAGCAGCTTACTCGGTAGCAATCAGCCCCAGCATTTT. Its translation is CASSLLGSNQPQHF. Complete variable domain (other parts from reference TRBV5-6 and TRBJ1-5): DAGVTQSPTHLIKTRGQQVTLRCSPKSGHDTVSWYQQALGQGPQFIFQYYEEEERQRGNFPDRFSGHQFPNYSSELNVNALLLGDSALYLCASSLLGSNQPQHFGDGTRLSIL.

The chain joins TRBV5-1 to TRBJ1-3; D not certain. Trimming pared 0 bases from V and 9 bases from J, leaving 19 bases between. This CDR3 is built from 16 residues. In germline, CDR1 is SGHRS, CDR2 YFSETQ. The CDR3 protein is CASSLVPLGARGTIYF. The CDR3 DNA is TGCGCCAGCAGCTTGGTTCCCTTGGGCGCGCGGGGCACCATATATTTT.

The chain carries TRBV29-1 and TRBJ1-4, with TRBD1 as a possible D gene (6 bases). This CDR3 spans 15 amino acids. With 0 bases removed from V and 6 bases from J, the gap between germline ends came to 14 bases. CDR1 and CDR2 from the germline V gene are SQVTM and ANQGSEA. The CDR3 protein is CSVEDTGGADEKLFF. DNA for the CDR3: TGCAGCGTTGAAGATACGGGGGGCGCCGATGAAAAACTGTTTTTT.

The chain recombines TRBV7-9 with TRBJ1-4; D is perhaps TRBD1 (5 bases). The CDR3 runs to 13 residues. With 5 bases removed from V and 4 bases from J, the gap between germline ends came to 8 bases. Per the germline V gene, CDR1 is SEHNR and CDR2 is FQNEAQ (reference sequence). CDR3 protein: CASSRDSNEKLFF. CDR3 in DNA: TGTGCCAGCAGCCGAGACAGTAATGAAAAACTGTTTTTT.

V gene TRBV25-1 combines with J gene TRBJ2-7; a weak D match, TRBD1 (6 bases). The germline V and J ends were trimmed by 7 bases and 3 bases, with 19 bases remaining between them. From germline, CDR1 is MGHDK and CDR2 SYGVNS. The CDR3 has 15 residues. CDR3 sequence reads: CASTGTRDGIYEQYF. In DNA, the CDR3 is TGTGCCAGCACGGGGACAAGGGATGGGATCTACGAGCAGTACTTC.

This clone was seen repeatedly, ten times or more. The chain uses TRBV9 and TRBJ2-7; 10 nucleotides align to TRBD1. After removal of 0 bases from V and 11 bases from J, the junction contained 8 bases not matched to a gene. This CDR3 spans 14 amino acids. The germline gives CDR1 SGDLS, CDR2 YYNGEE. The CDR3 DNA is TGTGCCAGCAGCGTAGGGCCGGGACAGGGGTTGGAGTACTTC. It yields the protein CASSVGPGQGLEYF. Together with reference TRBV9 and TRBJ2-7, the CDR3 gives the full variable domain: DSGVTQTPKHLITATGQRVTLRCSPRSGDLSVYWYQQSLDQGLQFLIQYYNGEERAKGNILERFSAQQFPDLHSELNLSSLELGDSALYFCASSVGPGQGLEYFGPGTRLTVT.